This TCR beta chain stems from a study of blood T cell repertoires in COVID-19. Looking at the study overall: Material from acute and convalescent COVID-19 was sourced from the United States, Italy and Spain. PBMCs, B-cell-depleted T cells, or T cells provided the cDNA or gDNA that made up the material.

The V gene's germline CDR1 is MDHEN and CDR2 SYDVKM. V gave up 8 bases and J gave up 0 bases, with 14 bases separating them. The CDR3 sequence is 14 residues long. Authors' methods: From reference gene primer amplification, estimates of nucleated cell counts were derived. The protocol was immunoSEQ multiplex PCR, while the TCRdb copy is restricted to in-frame clones and leaves out a portion. Clone size and the V and J calls come from that table; the DNA yielded D and trimming. In the table there are approximately 210,000 clones, more than 70% of which are singletons. This sequence was found in a woman in her fifties or sixties with acute or convalescent COVID-19. This rearrangement joins TRBV28 to TRBJ2-7; D is perhaps TRBD2 (5 bases). The sequenced material came from peripheral blood. CDR3 region: CASEGRAVSYEQYF. In DNA form, the CDR3 reads TGTGCCAGCGAAGGGCGGGCCGTCTCCTACGAGCAGTACTTC.